The 7 T cell receptor beta chains reported below all come from one sample, sequenced in a study of identical twins. TCRdb re-derived calls from the 5' RACE reads in MiXCR, one entry per CDR3 protein. The table records a few hundred thousand distinct CDR3 sequences, about an eighth of them present only once. These same records also appear under a second study, on yellow fever vaccine responses in identical twins.

The specimen sequenced was memory (CD45RO+) T cells sorted from blood. These receptors were obtained from a woman aged 18-30 years in good health.

A few counts support this clonotype. This chain joins TRBV23-1 and TRBJ1-1, with D perhaps TRBD1 (6 bases). TRBV23-1 has ORF status, its function being uncertain. The CDR3 sequence is 12 residues long. V dropped 9 bases and J dropped 4 bases, with 12 bases sitting between them. CDR3 sequence: CARRGFSTEAFF. The DNA for the CDR3 is TGCGCCAGGAGGGGGTTTAGCACTGAAGCTTTCTTT.

The V call is TRBV6-5, the J call TRBJ2-3, with TRBD2 as a possible D gene (6 bases). The V gene lost 2 bases and the J gene lost 6 bases, with 24 bases spanning the gap. This CDR3 has 18 residues. CDR1 is MNHEY and CDR2 is SVGAGI in the germline V gene. The CDR3 loop is CASSYLGVGRDRGDTQYF. The CDR3 DNA sequence: TGTGCCAGCAGTTACCTGGGGGTAGGGCGGGACCGGGGGGATACGCAGTATTTT.

This clonotype was detected ten times or more. The genes are TRBV29-1 and TRBJ2-7; no clear D gene. This CDR3 comprises 11 residues. CDR1 SQVTM and CDR2 ANQGSEA come from the germline V gene. V was pared by 4 bases and J by 2 bases, with 6 bases between. The CDR3 DNA is TGCAGCGTTGGAGAAGCCTACGAGCAGTACTTC. Translated: CSVGEAYEQYF.

As to this clonotype: Its ends do not fully match the called genes, so a read error is possible. The rearrangement uses TRBV3-1 and TRBJ1-1; possibly TRBD1 for D (6 bases). The CDR3 sequence is 15 residues long. CDR1 and CDR2 from the germline V gene are LGHDT and YNNKEL (reference sequence). CDR3: CASCQPNREGTEAFF. The CDR3 bases are TGTGCCAGCTGCCAGCCAAACAGGGAAGGAACTGAAGCTTTCTTT. Based on the CDR3 plus reference TRBV3-1 and TRBJ1-1, the full variable domain is DTAVSQTPKYLVTQMGNDKSIKCEQNLGHDTMYWYKQDSKKFLKIMFSYNNKELIINETVPNRFSPKSPDKAHLNLHINSLELGDSAVYFCASCQPNREGTEAFFGQGTRLTVV.

The genes are TRBV6-5 and TRBJ2-3; 12 bases are a match to TRBD1. CDR1 is MNHEY, CDR2 SVGAGI, per germline. With 1 base clipped from V and 2 bases from J, the junction kept 7 bases outside the gene matches. The CDR3 loop spans 18 amino acids. CDR3 DNA sequence: TGTGCCAGCAGTTACTGGCGGGACAGGGGGCCTCACACAGATACGCAGTATTTT. Its translation: CASSYWRDRGPHTDTQYF.

This clonotype appeared a few times. CDR3 nucleotide sequence: TGTGCCAGCAGTTACCTGGGCGCGGGACAGGGCTACGAGCAGTACTTC. It translates to CASSYLGAGQGYEQYF. The rearrangement joins TRBV6-2 or TRBV6-3 to TRBJ2-7; 9 nucleotides agree with TRBD1. The CDR3 consists of 16 residues. The germline CDR1 and CDR2 sequences are MNHEY and SVGEGT. V gave up 2 bases and J gave up 3 bases; unmatched junction bases: 8.

This clonotype was seen only a few times. The genes are TRBV7-6 and TRBJ2-7, with D uncertain. The V and J ends lost 5 bases and 3 bases respectively, with 8 bases between them. CDR1 and CDR2 (germline): SGHVS, FNYEAQ. This CDR3 region has 12 residues. CDR3 loop: CASSRTNYEQYF. CDR3 DNA sequence: TGTGCCAGCAGCCGGACCAACTACGAGCAGTACTTC.